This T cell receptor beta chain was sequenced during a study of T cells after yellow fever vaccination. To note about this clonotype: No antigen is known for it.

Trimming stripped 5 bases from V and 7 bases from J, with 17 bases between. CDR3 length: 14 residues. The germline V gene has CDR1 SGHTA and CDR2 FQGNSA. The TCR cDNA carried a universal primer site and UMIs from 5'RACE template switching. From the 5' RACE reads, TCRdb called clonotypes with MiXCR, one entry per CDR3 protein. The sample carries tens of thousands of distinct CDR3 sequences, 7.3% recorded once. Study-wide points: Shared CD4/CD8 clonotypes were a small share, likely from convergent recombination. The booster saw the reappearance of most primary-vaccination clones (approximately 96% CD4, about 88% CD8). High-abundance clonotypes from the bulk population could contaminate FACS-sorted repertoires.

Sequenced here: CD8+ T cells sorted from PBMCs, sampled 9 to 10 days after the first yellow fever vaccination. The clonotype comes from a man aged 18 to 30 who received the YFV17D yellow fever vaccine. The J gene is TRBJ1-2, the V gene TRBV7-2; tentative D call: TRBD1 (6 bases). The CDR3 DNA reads TGTGCCAGCAGCCCAGGGGTAGGGCTGCTTGGCTACACCTTC. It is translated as CASSPGVGLLGYTF.